This TCR beta chain was found in a study of vaccination and CD4 T cells after COVID-19. Study-wide background: The interval from dose two to post-vaccine sampling had a median of around 79 days, and it ranged from 14 to 241. The stimulus for the cells was overlapping spike peptides derived from SARS-CoV-2, HCoV-NL63, HCoV-OC43 and HCoV-229E.

The trim removed 1 base at V and 5 bases at J, leaving 7 bases unmatched. The CDR3 contains 16 residues. Per germline, CDR1 SGHTA and CDR2 FQGNSA. This clonotype was seen more than once but under ten times. As yet, its antigen is unknown. The treatment here: approximately 9-day PBMC culture with coronavirus spike peptide pools or control peptides (ViraFEST assay). An Oncomine TCR Beta short-read assay was used to sequence the DNA from cultured CD4+ T cells. It was from cultured CD4+ T cells that genomic DNA was extracted. TCRdb processed the PCR reads anew with MiXCR; each CDR3 protein has one entry. This sample has around 20,000 distinct CDR3 sequences, with under 30% found just once.

This receptor was taken from a human donor with COVID-19. This chain links TRBV7-2 with TRBJ2-5; 10 bases are a match to TRBD2. The sample consisted of cultured CD4+ T cells from blood. CDR3 loop: CASSLDSGGPLETQYF. The CDR3 DNA reads TGTGCCAGCAGCTTAGATAGCGGGGGGCCGTTGGAGACCCAGTACTTC.